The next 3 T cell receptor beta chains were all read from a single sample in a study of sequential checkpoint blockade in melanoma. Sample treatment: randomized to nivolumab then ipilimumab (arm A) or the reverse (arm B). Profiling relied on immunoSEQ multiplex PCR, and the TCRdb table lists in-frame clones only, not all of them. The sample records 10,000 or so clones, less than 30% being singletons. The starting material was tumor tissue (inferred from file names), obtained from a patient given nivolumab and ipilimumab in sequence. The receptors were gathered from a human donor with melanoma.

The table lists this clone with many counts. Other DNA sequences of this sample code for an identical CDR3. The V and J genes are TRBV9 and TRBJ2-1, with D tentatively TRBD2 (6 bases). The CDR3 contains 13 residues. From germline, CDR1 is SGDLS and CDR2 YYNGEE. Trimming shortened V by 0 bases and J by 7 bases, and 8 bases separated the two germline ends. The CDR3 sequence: CASSVGLANEQFF. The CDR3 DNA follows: TGTGCCAGCAGCGTAGGGCTAGCGAATGAGCAGTTCTTC.

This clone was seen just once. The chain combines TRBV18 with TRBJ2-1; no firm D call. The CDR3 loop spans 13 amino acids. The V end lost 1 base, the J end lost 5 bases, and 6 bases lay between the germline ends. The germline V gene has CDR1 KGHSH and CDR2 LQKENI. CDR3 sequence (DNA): TGTGCCAGCTCACCACAACGGGACAATGAGCAGTTCTTC. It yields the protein CASSPQRDNEQFF.

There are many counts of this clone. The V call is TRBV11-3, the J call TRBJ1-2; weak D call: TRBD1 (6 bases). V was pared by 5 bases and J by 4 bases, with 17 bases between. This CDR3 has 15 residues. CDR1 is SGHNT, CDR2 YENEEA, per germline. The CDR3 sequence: CASSLRQAPGYGYTF. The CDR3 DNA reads TGTGCCAGCAGCCTACGACAGGCCCCAGGCTATGGCTACACCTTC.